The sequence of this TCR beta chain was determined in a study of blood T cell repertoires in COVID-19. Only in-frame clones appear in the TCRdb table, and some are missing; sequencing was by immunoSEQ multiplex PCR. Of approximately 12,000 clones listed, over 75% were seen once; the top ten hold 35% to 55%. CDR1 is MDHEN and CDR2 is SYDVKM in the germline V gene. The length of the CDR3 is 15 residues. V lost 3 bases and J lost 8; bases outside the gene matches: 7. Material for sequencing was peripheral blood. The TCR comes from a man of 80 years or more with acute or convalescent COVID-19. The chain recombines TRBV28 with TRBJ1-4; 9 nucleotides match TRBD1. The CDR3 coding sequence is TGTGCCAGCAGTTTCCGCGGACAGGGGAGGGAAAAACTGTTTTTT. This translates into CASSFRGQGREKLFF.